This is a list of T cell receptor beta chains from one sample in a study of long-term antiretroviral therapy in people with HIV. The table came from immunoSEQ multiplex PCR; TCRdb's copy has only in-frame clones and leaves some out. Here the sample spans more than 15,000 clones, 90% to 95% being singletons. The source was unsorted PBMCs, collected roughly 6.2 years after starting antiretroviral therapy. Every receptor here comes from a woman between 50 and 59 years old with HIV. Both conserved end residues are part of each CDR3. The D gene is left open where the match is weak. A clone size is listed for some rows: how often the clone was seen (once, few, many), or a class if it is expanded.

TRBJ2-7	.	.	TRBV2	TGTGCCAGCAGTGAAGCTAGAGGGATCTACGAGCAGTACTTC	CASSEARGIYEQYF
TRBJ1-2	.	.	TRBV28	TGTGCCAGCAACATAGGACAGAACTATGGCTACACCTTC	CASNIGQNYGYTF
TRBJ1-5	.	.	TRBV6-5	TGTGCCAGCAGTCTGCTGGAGGATCAGCCCCAGCATTTT	CASSLLEDQPQHF
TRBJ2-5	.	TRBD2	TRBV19	TGTGCCAGTAGTATAGGCGGGGGAGTCCCTAAAGAGACCCAGTACTTC	CASSIGGGVPKETQYF
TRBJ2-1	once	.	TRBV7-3	TGTGCCAGCAGCTCAGGGAGGTCGGGCTACAATGAGCAGTTCTTC	CASSSGRSGYNEQFF
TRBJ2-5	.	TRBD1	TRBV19	TGTGCCAGTAGTACCCACAGGGGATCGGAGACCCAGTACTTC	CASSTHRGSETQYF
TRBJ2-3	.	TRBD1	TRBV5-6	TGTGCCAGCAGCCCGGGACAGCTTTCAGATACGCAGTATTTT	CASSPGQLSDTQYF
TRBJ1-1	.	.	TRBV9	TGTGCCAGCAGCGTAGAGGGAATGAACACTGAAGCTTTCTTT	CASSVEGMNTEAFF
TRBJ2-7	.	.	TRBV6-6	TGTGCCAGCAGGCTAGCCTACGAGCAGTACTTC	CASRLAYEQYF
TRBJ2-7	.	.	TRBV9	TGTGCCAGCAGCGCGGGACTGGGAACCTACGAGCAGTACTTC	CASSAGLGTYEQYF
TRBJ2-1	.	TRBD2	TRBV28	TGTGCCAGCAGTTCGGGACTAGCGGGAGCGGGGGGGCAGTTCTTC	CASSSGLAGAGGQFF
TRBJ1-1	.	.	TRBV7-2	TGTGCCAGCAGCTTACGCGGGGAGTTGAACACTGAAGCTTTCTTT	CASSLRGELNTEAFF
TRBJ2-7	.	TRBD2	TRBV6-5	TGTGCCAGCCGGGGACTAGCGGGAGGGGAGCAGTACTTC	CASRGLAGGEQYF
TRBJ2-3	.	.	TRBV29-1	TGCAGCGTGTCTATAGGCGGCACAGATACGCAGTATTTT	CSVSIGGTDTQYF
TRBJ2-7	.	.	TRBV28	TGTGCCAGCAGTCGAGCGGACAAGACCTACGAGCAGTACTTC	CASSRADKTYEQYF
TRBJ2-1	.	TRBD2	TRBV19	TGTGCCAGTAGTCACTCTAGCGGAATGAGCAGGCAGTTCTTC	CASSHSSGMSRQFF
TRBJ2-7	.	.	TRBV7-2	TGTGCCAGCAGCTCCGCCGCCTCCTACGAGCAGTACTTC	CASSSAASYEQYF
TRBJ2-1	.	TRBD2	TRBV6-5	TGTGCCAGCACCGACGGGGGGGCCTACAATGAGCAGTTCTTC	CASTDGGAYNEQFF
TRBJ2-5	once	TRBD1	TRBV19	TGTGCCAGTAGTAGGGGGACAGGGGAGGGGGAGACCCAGTACTTC	CASSRGTGEGETQYF
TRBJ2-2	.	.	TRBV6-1	TGTGCCAGCAGTGCGGGGGGCTACAGGTTTCCGAACACCGGGGAGCTGTTTTTT	CASSAGGYRFPNTGELFF
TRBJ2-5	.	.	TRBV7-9	TGTGCCAGCAGCTTAGGGGTGGAGACCCAGTACTTC	CASSLGVETQYF
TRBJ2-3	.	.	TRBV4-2	TGTGCCAGCAGCCCCCCGGGGGAGCGGCTCACAGATACGCAGTATTTT	CASSPPGERLTDTQYF
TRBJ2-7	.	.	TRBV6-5	TGTGCCAGCAGATTAGGCCCTACAAACCCCTACGAGCAGTACTTC	CASRLGPTNPYEQYF
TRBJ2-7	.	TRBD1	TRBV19	TGTGCCAGTAGTATCTTGGACAGGGAAGGCGAGCAGTACTTC	CASSILDREGEQYF
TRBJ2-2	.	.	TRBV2	TGTGCCAGCACCGTGCGGGAAAGCACCGGGGAGCTGTTTTTT	CASTVRESTGELFF
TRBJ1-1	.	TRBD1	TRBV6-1	TGTGCCAGCAGAGGGACAGGCCACATGAACACTGAAGCTTTCTTT	CASRGTGHMNTEAFF
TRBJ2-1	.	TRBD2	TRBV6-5	TGTGCCAGCACACGAACTAGCGGGGGTACAAATGAGCAGTTCTTC	CASTRTSGGTNEQFF